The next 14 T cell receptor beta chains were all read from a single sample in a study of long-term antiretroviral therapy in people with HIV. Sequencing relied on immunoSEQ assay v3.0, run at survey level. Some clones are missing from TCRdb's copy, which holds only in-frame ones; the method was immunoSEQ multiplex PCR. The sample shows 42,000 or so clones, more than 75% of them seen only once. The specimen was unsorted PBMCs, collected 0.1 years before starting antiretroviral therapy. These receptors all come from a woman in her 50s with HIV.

The CDR3 is CASSPGTGEKLFF. The CDR3 region has the DNA TGTGCCAGCAGCCCCGGGACGGGAGAAAAACTGTTTTTT. The J gene is TRBJ1-4, the V gene TRBV11-3; D perhaps matches TRBD1 (5 bases). Per the germline V gene, CDR1 is SGHNT and CDR2 is YENEEA. V dropped 5 bases and J dropped 8 bases, with 12 bases sitting between them. The length of the CDR3 is 13 residues.

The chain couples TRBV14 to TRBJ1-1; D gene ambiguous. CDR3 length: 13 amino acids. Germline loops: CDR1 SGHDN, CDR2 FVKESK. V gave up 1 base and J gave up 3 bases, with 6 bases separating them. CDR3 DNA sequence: TGTGCCAGCAGCCAAGGCCAGCACACTGAAGCTTTCTTT. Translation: CASSQGQHTEAFF. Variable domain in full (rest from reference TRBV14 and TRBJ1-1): EAGVTQFPSHSVIEKGQTVTLRCDPISGHDNLYWYRRVMGKEIKFLLHFVKESKQDESGMPNNRFLAERTGGTYSTLKVQPAELEDSGVYFCASSQGQHTEAFFGQGTRLTVV.

CDR3 sequence: CASSLGRLSNSPLHF. The CDR3, as DNA: TGTGCCAGCAGTTTGGGGCGACTCTCGAATTCACCCCTCCACTTT. The rearrangement joins TRBV6-5 to TRBJ1-6, with D maybe TRBD1 (5 bases). This CDR3 spans 15 amino acids. V shed 4 bases and J shed 7 bases, with 14 bases lying between them. Looked up from germline, CDR1 is MNHEY and CDR2 is SVGAGI.

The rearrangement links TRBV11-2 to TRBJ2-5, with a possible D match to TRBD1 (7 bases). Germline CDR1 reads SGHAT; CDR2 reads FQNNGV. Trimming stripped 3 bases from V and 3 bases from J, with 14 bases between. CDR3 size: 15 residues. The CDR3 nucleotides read TGTGCCAGCAGCTTGCAGGGGGGACAGAAAGAGACCCAGTACTTC. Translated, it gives CASSLQGGQKETQYF.

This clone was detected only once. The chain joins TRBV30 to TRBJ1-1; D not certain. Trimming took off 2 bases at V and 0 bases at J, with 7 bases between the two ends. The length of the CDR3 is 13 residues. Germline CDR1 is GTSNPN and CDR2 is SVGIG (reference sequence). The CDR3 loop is CAWSIILNTEAFF. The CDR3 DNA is TGTGCCTGGAGTATTATATTGAACACTGAAGCTTTCTTT.

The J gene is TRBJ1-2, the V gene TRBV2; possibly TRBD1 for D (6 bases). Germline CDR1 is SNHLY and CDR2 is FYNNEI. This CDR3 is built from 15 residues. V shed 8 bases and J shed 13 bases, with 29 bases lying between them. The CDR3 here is CASRLGPDRFRSCTF. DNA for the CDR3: TGTGCCAGCCGACTCGGCCCTGACAGGTTCCGATCTTGCACCTTC.

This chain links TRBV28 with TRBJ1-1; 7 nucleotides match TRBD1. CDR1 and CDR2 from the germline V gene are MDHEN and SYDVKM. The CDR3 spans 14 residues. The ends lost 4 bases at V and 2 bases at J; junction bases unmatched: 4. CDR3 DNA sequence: TGTGCCAGCAGTTCTACAGGGGCTAACACTGAAGCTTTCTTT. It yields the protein CASSSTGANTEAFF.

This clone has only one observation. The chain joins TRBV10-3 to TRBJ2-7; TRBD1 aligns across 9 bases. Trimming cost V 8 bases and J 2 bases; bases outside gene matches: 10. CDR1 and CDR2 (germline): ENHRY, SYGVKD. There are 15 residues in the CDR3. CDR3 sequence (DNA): TGTGCCATCGCCATTGGGGACAGGGCCCCCTACGAGCAGTACTTC. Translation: CAIAIGDRAPYEQYF.

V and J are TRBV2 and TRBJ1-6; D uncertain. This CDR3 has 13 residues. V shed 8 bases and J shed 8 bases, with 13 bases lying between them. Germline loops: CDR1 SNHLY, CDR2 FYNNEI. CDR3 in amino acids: CASPEGRDSPLHF. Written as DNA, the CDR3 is TGTGCCAGCCCAGAAGGAAGGGATTCACCCCTCCACTTT.

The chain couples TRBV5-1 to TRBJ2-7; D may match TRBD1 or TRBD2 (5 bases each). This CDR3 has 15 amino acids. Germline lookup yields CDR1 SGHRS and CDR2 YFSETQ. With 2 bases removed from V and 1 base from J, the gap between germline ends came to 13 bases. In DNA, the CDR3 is TGCGCCAGCAGCTTTACCGGGACCGGATCCTACGAGCAGTACTTC. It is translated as CASSFTGTGSYEQYF.

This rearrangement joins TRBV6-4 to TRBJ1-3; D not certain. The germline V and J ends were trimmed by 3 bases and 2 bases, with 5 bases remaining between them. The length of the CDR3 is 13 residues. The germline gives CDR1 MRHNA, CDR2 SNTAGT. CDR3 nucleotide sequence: TGTGCCAGCAGTGAGATCCCTGGAAACACCATATATTTT. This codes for CASSEIPGNTIYF.

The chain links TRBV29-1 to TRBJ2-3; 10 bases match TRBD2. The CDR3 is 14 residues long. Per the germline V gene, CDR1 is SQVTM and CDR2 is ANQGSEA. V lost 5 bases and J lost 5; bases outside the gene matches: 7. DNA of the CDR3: TGCAGCGTTACAGCGGGGGGGCCTCAAGATACGCAGTATTTT. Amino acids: CSVTAGGPQDTQYF.

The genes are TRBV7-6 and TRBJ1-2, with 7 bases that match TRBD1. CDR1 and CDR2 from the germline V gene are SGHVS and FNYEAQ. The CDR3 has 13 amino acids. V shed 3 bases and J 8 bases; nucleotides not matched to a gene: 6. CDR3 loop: CASSLARGKGYTF. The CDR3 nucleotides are TGTGCCAGCAGCTTGGCCAGGGGGAAAGGCTACACCTTC.

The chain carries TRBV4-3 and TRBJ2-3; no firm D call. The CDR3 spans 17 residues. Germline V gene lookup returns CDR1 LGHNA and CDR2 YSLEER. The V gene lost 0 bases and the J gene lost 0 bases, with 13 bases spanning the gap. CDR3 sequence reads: CASSQDFASVSTDTQYF. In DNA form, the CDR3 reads TGCGCCAGCAGCCAAGATTTCGCGTCCGTGAGCACAGATACGCAGTATTTT.